The entry below gives a single TCR beta chain sequence along with its context. This entry comes from a study of blood T cell repertoires in COVID-19. Background on the study: Sites across the United States, Italy and Spain contributed samples from acute and convalescent COVID-19.

The V gene's germline CDR1 is SGHTA and CDR2 FQGTGA. V gave up 2 bases and J gave up 6 bases; unmatched junction bases: 12. The CDR3 is made up of 17 amino acids. Method: immunoSEQ multiplex PCR; TCRdb's copy keeps in-frame clones and lacks some. The repertoire holds about 170,000 clones, with 84% as singletons. Recruits, aged roughly 18 to 89 years, lived in 24 US areas. The TCR comes from a man aged 50-59 years who had recovered from COVID-19. The gene calls are TRBV7-3 and TRBJ2-3, with 9 bases lining up with TRBD2. The sample was PBMCs or T cells enriched from blood (not recorded which). In DNA form, the CDR3 reads TGTGCCAGCAGCTTAGGAGGAGCGGGGGGCCTACAGGATACGCAGTATTTT. It specifies CASSLGGAGGLQDTQYF.